This T cell receptor beta chain is drawn from a study of cytomegalovirus exposure and HLA in healthy donors. Points on this clone: Antigen specificity is unknown.

Findings and caveats of the study: Despite most TCR sequences being rare, some public TCRs occurred in many donors.

The PCR contained 60 Vbeta and 13 Jbeta primers. Method: immunoSEQ multiplex PCR; TCRdb's copy keeps in-frame clones and lacks some. This sample carries over 130,000 clones, around 75% of them seen once, and the ten largest clones take under 4%. This receptor was identified in a human donor in good health. The sequenced sample was PBMCs.

The DNA of the CDR3 is TGTGCCAGCAGTCGACCGACAGGGCCTGAGCAGTTCTTC. Translating it yields CASSRPTGPEQFF. The V gene is TRBV7-9, the J gene TRBJ2-1, with 7 nucleotides matching TRBD1. The germline gives CDR1 SEHNR, CDR2 FQNEAQ (reference sequence). The J segment lost 9 bases and the V segment lost 6 bases, leaving 8 bases of the junction unmatched. There are 13 residues in the CDR3.